These T cell receptor beta chains were read from a single sample in a study of vaccination effects on CD4 cells after COVID-19. Their antigens are not known. Profiling relied on immunoSEQ multiplex PCR, and the TCRdb table lists in-frame clones only, not all of them. The repertoire holds tens of thousands of clones, around 70% seen once, with roughly 1.7% in the top ten. This specimen consisted of CD4+ T cells from PBMCs cultured with HCoV-229E spike peptides, obtained before COVID-19 vaccination. The receptors were gathered from a human donor who received a COVID-19 vaccine. Each CDR3 is given with its conserved first and last residue. A D gene is named only where the DNA matches it firmly. Size is stated for part of the rows, as once, few or many counts, or as a class when the clone is expanded.

d_gene: TRBD1
abundance: NA
len: 16
v_gene: TRBV7-3
j_gene: TRBJ2-1
CDR3aa: CASSLFSGQARNEQFF
CDR3nt: TGTGCCAGCAGCTTATTTTCTGGACAGGCTCGAAATGAGCAGTTCTTC

d_gene: NA
abundance: NA
len: 12
v_gene: TRBV25-1
j_gene: TRBJ2-2
CDR3aa: CASSERGRELFF
CDR3nt: TGTGCCAGCAGTGAACGGGGGCGGGAGCTGTTTTTT

d_gene: NA
abundance: NA
len: 13
v_gene: TRBV7-8
j_gene: TRBJ2-4
CDR3aa: CASSGRILNIQYF
CDR3nt: TGTGCCAGCAGCGGGCGGATACTAAACATTCAGTACTTC

d_gene: NA
abundance: NA
len: 11
v_gene: TRBV20-1
j_gene: TRBJ1-2
CDR3aa: CSALDRLGYTF
CDR3nt: TGCAGTGCCCTCGACAGGTTGGGCTACACCTTC

d_gene: NA
abundance: NA
len: 16
v_gene: TRBV7-8
j_gene: TRBJ2-1
CDR3aa: CASALASPRAYNEQFF
CDR3nt: TGTGCCAGCGCCCTGGCTAGCCCAAGGGCCTACAATGAGCAGTTCTTC

d_gene: NA
abundance: NA
len: 12
v_gene: TRBV6-5
j_gene: TRBJ1-2
CDR3aa: CASSTQGGGYTF
CDR3nt: TGTGCCAGCAGTACTCAAGGGGGTGGCTACACCTTC

d_gene: TRBD1
abundance: NA
len: 18
v_gene: TRBV7-8
j_gene: TRBJ2-6
CDR3aa: CASSLRDRGISGANVLTF
CDR3nt: TGTGCCAGCAGCTTAAGGGACAGGGGAATCTCTGGGGCCAACGTCCTGACTTTC

d_gene: NA
abundance: NA
len: 15
v_gene: TRBV11-2
j_gene: TRBJ2-1
CDR3aa: CASSLRAGPYNEQFF
CDR3nt: TGTGCCAGCAGCTTAAGGGCGGGACCTTACAATGAGCAGTTCTTC

d_gene: NA
abundance: NA
len: 17
v_gene: TRBV5-1
j_gene: TRBJ1-1
CDR3aa: CASSPPGSGLINTEAFF
CDR3nt: TGCGCCAGCAGCCCCCCTGGGTCGGGACTGATTAACACTGAAGCTTTCTTT

d_gene: NA
abundance: NA
len: 15
v_gene: TRBV30
j_gene: TRBJ2-5
CDR3aa: CAWVGVNQGSETQYF
CDR3nt: TGTGCCTGGGTCGGAGTAAACCAGGGGTCAGAGACCCAGTACTTC

d_gene: NA
abundance: NA
len: 15
v_gene: TRBV19
j_gene: TRBJ2-5
CDR3aa: CASSIGGQGRETQYF
CDR3nt: TGTGCCAGTAGTATTGGTGGGCAGGGAAGAGAGACCCAGTACTTC

d_gene: NA
abundance: NA
len: 14
v_gene: TRBV5-1
j_gene: TRBJ2-5
CDR3aa: CASSLEAGKETQYF
CDR3nt: TGCGCCAGCAGCTTGGAGGCGGGCAAAGAGACCCAGTACTTC

d_gene: NA
abundance: NA
len: 13
v_gene: TRBV6-2/TRBV6-3
j_gene: TRBJ1-5
CDR3aa: CASSYSFGQPQHF
CDR3nt: TGTGCCAGCAGTTACTCGTTCGGACAGCCCCAGCATTTT

d_gene: NA
abundance: NA
len: 15
v_gene: TRBV6-6
j_gene: TRBJ1-2
CDR3aa: CASSYLTGQGYGYTF
CDR3nt: TGTGCCAGCAGTTATCTCACAGGGCAAGGCTATGGCTACACCTTC

d_gene: TRBD2
abundance: NA
len: 17
v_gene: TRBV5-1
j_gene: TRBJ2-1
CDR3aa: CASSLAERGAIYNEQFF
CDR3nt: TGCGCCAGCAGCTTGGCAGAGCGGGGGGCCATATACAATGAGCAGTTCTTC

d_gene: NA
abundance: NA
len: 14
v_gene: TRBV6-5
j_gene: TRBJ2-3
CDR3aa: CAIISDGAIDTQYF
CDR3nt: TGTGCCATCATAAGCGACGGAGCGATCGATACGCAGTATTTT

d_gene: NA
abundance: NA
len: 16
v_gene: TRBV4-1
j_gene: TRBJ2-1
CDR3aa: CASSQDRGAETHEQFF
CDR3nt: TGCGCCAGCAGCCAAGATAGAGGTGCAGAGACACACGAGCAGTTCTTC

d_gene: TRBD1
abundance: NA
len: 13
v_gene: TRBV2
j_gene: TRBJ1-2
CDR3aa: CASSPGQLYGYTF
CDR3nt: TGTGCCAGCAGTCCGGGACAGCTCTATGGCTACACCTTC

d_gene: TRBD1
abundance: NA
len: 14
v_gene: TRBV19
j_gene: TRBJ1-2
CDR3aa: CASRNRGPLYGYTF
CDR3nt: TGTGCCAGTAGAAACAGGGGGCCGCTCTATGGCTACACCTTC

d_gene: NA
abundance: NA
len: 10
v_gene: TRBV28
j_gene: TRBJ2-2
CDR3aa: CASRAGELFF
CDR3nt: TGTGCCAGCAGGGCCGGGGAGCTGTTTTTT

d_gene: NA
abundance: NA
len: 14
v_gene: TRBV19
j_gene: TRBJ2-5
CDR3aa: CASRGIDSIETQYF
CDR3nt: TGTGCCAGTAGAGGGATCGACAGCATAGAGACCCAGTACTTC

d_gene: NA
abundance: NA
len: 13
v_gene: TRBV19
j_gene: TRBJ2-3
CDR3aa: CASSMSAGDTQYF
CDR3nt: TGTGCCAGTAGTATGTCTGCGGGGGATACGCAGTATTTT

d_gene: NA
abundance: NA
len: 15
v_gene: TRBV4-1
j_gene: TRBJ1-3
CDR3aa: CASSRGQWDGNTIYF
CDR3nt: TGCGCCAGCAGCCGCGGACAGTGGGATGGAAACACCATATATTTT

d_gene: NA
abundance: few
len: 16
v_gene: TRBV6-5
j_gene: TRBJ2-2
CDR3aa: CASSYSFGSSTGELFF
CDR3nt: TGTGCCAGCAGTTACTCTTTTGGCAGTTCCACCGGGGAGCTGTTTTTT

d_gene: NA
abundance: NA
len: 14
v_gene: TRBV7-9
j_gene: TRBJ1-2
CDR3aa: CASSLAGSNYGYTF
CDR3nt: TGTGCCAGCAGCTTGGCAGGATCTAACTATGGCTACACCTTC

d_gene: TRBD1
abundance: few
len: 14
v_gene: TRBV2
j_gene: TRBJ2-5
CDR3aa: CASSAQGTAETQYF
CDR3nt: TGTGCCAGCAGCGCACAGGGGACCGCAGAGACCCAGTACTTC

d_gene: TRBD1
abundance: few
len: 14
v_gene: TRBV5-1
j_gene: TRBJ1-2
CDR3aa: CASSRTDRGDGYTF
CDR3nt: TGCGCCAGCAGCAGAACCGACAGGGGAGATGGCTACACCTTC

d_gene: TRBD1
abundance: NA
len: 15
v_gene: TRBV15
j_gene: TRBJ1-1
CDR3aa: CATSRAERGRTEAFF
CDR3nt: TGTGCCACCAGCAGAGCGGAGAGGGGGCGAACTGAAGCTTTCTTT

d_gene: NA
abundance: NA
len: 11
v_gene: TRBV2
j_gene: TRBJ1-4
CDR3aa: CASSEWEGLFF
CDR3nt: TGTGCCAGCAGTGAGTGGGAGGGCCTGTTTTTT

d_gene: NA
abundance: NA
len: 13
v_gene: TRBV10-1
j_gene: TRBJ1-1
CDR3aa: CASSAGMNTEAFF
CDR3nt: TGCGCCAGCAGCGCCGGTATGAACACTGAAGCTTTCTTT

d_gene: NA
abundance: NA
len: 14
v_gene: TRBV19
j_gene: TRBJ1-1
CDR3aa: CASRDTPEDTEAFF
CDR3nt: TGTGCCAGTAGGGACACCCCGGAGGACACTGAAGCTTTCTTT

d_gene: NA
abundance: NA
len: 13
v_gene: TRBV28
j_gene: TRBJ1-2
CDR3aa: CASRQADRTGYTF
CDR3nt: TGTGCCAGCAGACAGGCCGACCGTACGGGCTACACCTTC

d_gene: NA
abundance: NA
len: 15
v_gene: TRBV7-3
j_gene: TRBJ2-3
CDR3aa: CASSPLGPGTDTQYF
CDR3nt: TGTGCCAGCAGCCCACTCGGGCCGGGCACAGATACGCAGTATTTT

d_gene: TRBD1
abundance: NA
len: 13
v_gene: TRBV12-3/TRBV12-4
j_gene: TRBJ2-5
CDR3aa: CASSWTGKETQYF
CDR3nt: TGTGCCAGCAGTTGGACAGGGAAAGAGACCCAGTACTTC

d_gene: TRBD1
abundance: NA
len: 19
v_gene: TRBV28
j_gene: TRBJ1-5
CDR3aa: CASTLPGTGGLRGNQPQHF
CDR3nt: TGTGCCAGCACCCTCCCCGGGACAGGGGGATTAAGAGGCAATCAGCCCCAGCATTTT

d_gene: NA
abundance: NA
len: 13
v_gene: TRBV6-5
j_gene: TRBJ2-5
CDR3aa: CASSYSISGTQYF
CDR3nt: TGTGCCAGCAGTTACTCGATCTCGGGGACCCAGTACTTC

d_gene: TRBD1
abundance: NA
len: 16
v_gene: TRBV5-5
j_gene: TRBJ2-2
CDR3aa: CASSLPDRGRTGELFF
CDR3nt: TGTGCCAGCAGCTTGCCCGACAGGGGTCGCACCGGGGAGCTGTTTTTT

d_gene: NA
abundance: few
len: 12
v_gene: TRBV2
j_gene: TRBJ1-5
CDR3aa: CASSEPNQPQHF
CDR3nt: TGTGCCAGCAGTGAGCCTAACCAGCCCCAGCATTTT

d_gene: NA
abundance: NA
len: 14
v_gene: TRBV9
j_gene: TRBJ1-1
CDR3aa: CASSARLGMAEAFF
CDR3nt: TGTGCCAGCAGCGCCCGTCTAGGGATGGCTGAAGCTTTCTTT

d_gene: TRBD1
abundance: NA
len: 14
v_gene: TRBV7-9
j_gene: TRBJ1-4
CDR3aa: CASSSRDSNEKLFF
CDR3nt: TGTGCCAGCAGCTCCCGGGACAGTAATGAAAAACTGTTTTTT

d_gene: NA
abundance: once
len: 13
v_gene: TRBV7-3
j_gene: TRBJ1-1
CDR3aa: CASSLQENTEAFF
CDR3nt: TGTGCCAGCAGCTTACAGGAAAACACTGAAGCTTTCTTT

d_gene: NA
abundance: NA
len: 13
v_gene: TRBV5-1
j_gene: TRBJ2-3
CDR3aa: CASSLGRTDTQYF
CDR3nt: TGCGCCAGCAGCTTGGGTCGGACAGATACGCAGTATTTT

d_gene: NA
abundance: few
len: 11
v_gene: TRBV7-2
j_gene: TRBJ2-2
CDR3aa: CASSAYGELFF
CDR3nt: TGTGCCAGCAGCGCCTACGGGGAGCTGTTTTTT

d_gene: TRBD1
abundance: NA
len: 13
v_gene: TRBV28
j_gene: TRBJ1-5
CDR3aa: CASRGQFNQPQHF
CDR3nt: TGTGCCAGCAGGGGACAGTTCAATCAGCCCCAGCATTTT

d_gene: TRBD1
abundance: NA
len: 17
v_gene: TRBV7-3
j_gene: TRBJ1-5
CDR3aa: CASSPPTGPYSNQPQHF
CDR3nt: TGTGCCAGCAGCCCTCCGACAGGGCCTTATAGCAATCAGCCCCAGCATTTT

d_gene: NA
abundance: NA
len: 13
v_gene: TRBV24-1
j_gene: TRBJ2-2
CDR3aa: CAAEDGNTGELFF
CDR3nt: TGTGCCGCCGAAGATGGGAACACCGGGGAGCTGTTTTTT

d_gene: NA
abundance: NA
len: 13
v_gene: TRBV24-1
j_gene: TRBJ2-6
CDR3aa: CATSTSGANVLTF
CDR3nt: TGTGCCACCTCCACCTCTGGGGCCAACGTCCTGACTTTC

d_gene: NA
abundance: once
len: 14
v_gene: TRBV9
j_gene: TRBJ1-2
CDR3aa: CASRRIRTDHGYTF
CDR3nt: TGTGCCAGCAGGCGTATCAGGACAGATCACGGCTACACCTTC

d_gene: NA
abundance: once
len: 14
v_gene: TRBV27
j_gene: TRBJ2-5
CDR3aa: CASSLRGYQETQYF
CDR3nt: TGTGCCAGCAGTTTAAGGGGGTACCAAGAGACCCAGTACTTC

d_gene: TRBD1
abundance: few
len: 14
v_gene: TRBV5-1
j_gene: TRBJ1-1
CDR3aa: CASSIGTVNTEAFF
CDR3nt: TGCGCCAGCAGCATCGGGACAGTGAACACTGAAGCTTTCTTT

d_gene: NA
abundance: NA
len: 13
v_gene: TRBV18
j_gene: TRBJ1-2
CDR3aa: CASSGDGNYGYTF
CDR3nt: TGTGCCAGCTCCGGGGACGGGAACTATGGCTACACCTTC

d_gene: NA
abundance: NA
len: 15
v_gene: TRBV5-6
j_gene: TRBJ1-5
CDR3aa: CASSLTGLRDQPQHF
CDR3nt: TGTGCCAGCAGCTTAACAGGGCTGAGGGATCAGCCCCAGCATTTT

d_gene: TRBD1
abundance: NA
len: 16
v_gene: TRBV6-6
j_gene: TRBJ1-3
CDR3aa: CASSYSQGFSGNTIYF
CDR3nt: TGTGCCAGCAGTTACTCACAGGGGTTTTCTGGAAACACCATATATTTT

d_gene: NA
abundance: NA
len: 16
v_gene: TRBV4-2
j_gene: TRBJ2-6
CDR3aa: CASSQKGGAGANVLTF
CDR3nt: TGTGCCAGCAGCCAAAAGGGGGGAGCTGGGGCCAACGTCCTGACTTTC

d_gene: NA
abundance: NA
len: 13
v_gene: TRBV6-5
j_gene: TRBJ1-1
CDR3aa: CASSNRENTEAFF
CDR3nt: TGTGCCAGCAGTAACAGAGAGAACACTGAAGCTTTCTTT

d_gene: NA
abundance: NA
len: 15
v_gene: TRBV18
j_gene: TRBJ2-2
CDR3aa: CASSFDRLGDGELFF
CDR3nt: TGTGCCAGCTCATTCGACAGATTAGGTGACGGGGAGCTGTTTTTT

d_gene: TRBD1
abundance: NA
len: 15
v_gene: TRBV9
j_gene: TRBJ1-1
CDR3aa: CASSVSGQGATEAFF
CDR3nt: TGTGCCAGCAGCGTATCGGGACAGGGGGCTACTGAAGCTTTCTTT

d_gene: NA
abundance: NA
len: 15
v_gene: TRBV5-1
j_gene: TRBJ2-3
CDR3aa: CASSLVTAGTDTQYF
CDR3nt: TGCGCCAGCAGCTTGGTAACGGCGGGCACAGATACGCAGTATTTT